This TCR beta chain emerged from a study of blood T cell repertoires in COVID-19. Unmatched junction bases numbered 8, after V lost 5 bases and J lost 4 bases. This CDR3 has 15 residues. Germline loops: CDR1 LNHDA, CDR2 SQIVND (reference sequence). Sequencing used immunoSEQ multiplex PCR; TCRdb keeps in-frame clones, though not all of them. The data contain over 250,000 clones, 75% to 90% of them singletons. The source is a middle-aged man with acute or convalescent COVID-19. The sample consisted of peripheral blood. The gene calls are TRBV19 and TRBJ2-1, with TRBD2 identical over 7 bases. The CDR3 loop is CASSPGGLLYNEQFF. The CDR3 nucleotides are TGTGCCAGTAGTCCGGGGGGACTTCTATACAATGAGCAGTTCTTC.